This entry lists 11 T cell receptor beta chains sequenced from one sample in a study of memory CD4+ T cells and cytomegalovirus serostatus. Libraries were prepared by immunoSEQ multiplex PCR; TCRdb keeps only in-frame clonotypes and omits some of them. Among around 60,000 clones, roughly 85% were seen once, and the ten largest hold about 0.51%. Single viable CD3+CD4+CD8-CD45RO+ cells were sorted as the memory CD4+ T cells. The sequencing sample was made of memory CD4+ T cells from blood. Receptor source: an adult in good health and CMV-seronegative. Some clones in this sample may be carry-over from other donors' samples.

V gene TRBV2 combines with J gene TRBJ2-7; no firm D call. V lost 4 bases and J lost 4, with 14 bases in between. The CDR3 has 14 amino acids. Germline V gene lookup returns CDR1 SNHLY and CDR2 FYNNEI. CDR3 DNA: TGTGCCAGCAGTGGGCATACTGATCATTACGAGCAGTACTTC. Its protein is CASSGHTDHYEQYF.

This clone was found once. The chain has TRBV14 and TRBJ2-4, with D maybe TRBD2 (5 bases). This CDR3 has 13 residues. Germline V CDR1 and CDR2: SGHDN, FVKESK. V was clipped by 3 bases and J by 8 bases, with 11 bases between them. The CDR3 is CASSHRGTDIQYF. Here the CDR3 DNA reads TGTGCCAGCAGCCACCGGGGTACGGACATTCAGTACTTC.

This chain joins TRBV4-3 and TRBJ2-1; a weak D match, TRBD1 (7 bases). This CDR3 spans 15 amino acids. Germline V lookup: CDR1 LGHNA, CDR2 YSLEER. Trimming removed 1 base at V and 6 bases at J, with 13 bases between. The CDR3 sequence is CASSQAPQGGNEQFF. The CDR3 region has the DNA TGCGCCAGCAGCCAAGCCCCCCAGGGGGGCAATGAGCAGTTCTTC.

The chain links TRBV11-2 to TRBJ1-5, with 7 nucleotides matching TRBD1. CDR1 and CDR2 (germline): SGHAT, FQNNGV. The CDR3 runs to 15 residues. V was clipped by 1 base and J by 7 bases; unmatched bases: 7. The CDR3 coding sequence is TGTGCCAGCAGCTTAGGACAGGGTGAGAGGCAGCCCCAGCATTTT. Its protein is CASSLGQGERQPQHF.

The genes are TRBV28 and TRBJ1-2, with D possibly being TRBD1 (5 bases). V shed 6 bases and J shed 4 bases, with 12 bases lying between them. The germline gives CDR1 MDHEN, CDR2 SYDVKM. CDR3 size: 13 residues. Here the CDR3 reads CASSNGQVYGYTF. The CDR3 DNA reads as TGTGCCAGCAGCAACGGACAAGTCTATGGCTACACCTTC.

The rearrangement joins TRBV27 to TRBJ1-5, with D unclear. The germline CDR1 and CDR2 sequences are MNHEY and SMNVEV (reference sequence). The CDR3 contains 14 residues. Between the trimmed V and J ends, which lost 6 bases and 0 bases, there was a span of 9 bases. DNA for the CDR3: TGTGCCAGCAGCCCCCGGGATAGCAATCAGCCCCAGCATTTT. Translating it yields CASSPRDSNQPQHF.

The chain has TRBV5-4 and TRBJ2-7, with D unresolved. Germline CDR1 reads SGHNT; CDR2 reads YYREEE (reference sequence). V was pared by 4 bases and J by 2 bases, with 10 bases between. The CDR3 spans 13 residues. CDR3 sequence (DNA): TGTGCCAGCAGCGGCGGTGGGGCCTACGAGCAGTACTTC. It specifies CASSGGGAYEQYF.

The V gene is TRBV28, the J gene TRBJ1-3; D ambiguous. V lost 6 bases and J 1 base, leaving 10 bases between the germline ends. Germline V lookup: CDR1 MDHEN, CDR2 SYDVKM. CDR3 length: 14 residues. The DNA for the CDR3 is TGTGCCAGCAGCGCGAAGGGTTCTGGAAACACCATATATTTT. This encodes CASSAKGSGNTIYF.

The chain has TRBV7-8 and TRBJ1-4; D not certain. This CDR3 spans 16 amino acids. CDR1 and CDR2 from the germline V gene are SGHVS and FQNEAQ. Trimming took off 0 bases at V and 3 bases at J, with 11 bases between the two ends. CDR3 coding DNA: TGTGCCAGCAGCTTAGCAACGAACCGAGCTAATGAAAAACTGTTTTTT. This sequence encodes CASSLATNRANEKLFF.

The CDR3 DNA follows: TGTGCCAGCAGCTTCGCTGATACGCAGTATTTT. As protein: CASSFADTQYF. This sequence joins TRBV7-6 and TRBJ2-3; D call uncertain. In germline, CDR1 is SGHVS, CDR2 FNYEAQ. The CDR3 contains 11 residues. Trimming left V 3 bases short and J 6 bases short, with 4 bases between.

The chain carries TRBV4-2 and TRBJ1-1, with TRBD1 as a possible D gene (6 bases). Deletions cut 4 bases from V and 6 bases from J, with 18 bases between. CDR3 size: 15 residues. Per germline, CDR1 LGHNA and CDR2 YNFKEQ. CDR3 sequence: CASSPGGGRSPEAFF. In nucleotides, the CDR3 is TGTGCCAGCAGCCCTGGCGGGGGCAGGTCCCCTGAAGCTTTCTTT.